These 10 T cell receptor beta chains came from one sample sequenced in a study of vaccination effects on CD4 cells after COVID-19. The authors isolated CD4+ T cells after roughly 10 days of culture. Produced via immunoSEQ multiplex PCR; TCRdb's table is partial and in-frame only. The sample includes 50,000 or so clones, 50% to 80% of them seen just once. Their target antigens are unknown. The sample here was CD4+ T cells from PBMCs cultured without peptide, taken before COVID-19 vaccination. These receptors were taken from a human donor who received a COVID-19 vaccine.

The chain joins TRBV7-8 to TRBJ2-1; TRBD1 is a possible D gene (5 bases). Trimming took 5 bases from V and 6 from J, leaving 20 bases between them. This CDR3 has 16 amino acids. Germline loops: CDR1 SGHVS, CDR2 FQNEAQ. CDR3 amino acids: CASSPLGPYRTNEQFF. CDR3 DNA sequence: TGTGCCAGCAGCCCCTTGGGGCCTTACAGAACCAATGAGCAGTTCTTC.

This chain joins TRBV18 and TRBJ2-5, with 10 bases identical to TRBD1. The germline CDR1 and CDR2 sequences are KGHSH and LQKENI. The V segment lost 4 bases and the J segment 4 bases; nucleotides outside the gene matches: 0. The CDR3 has 13 residues. The CDR3 nucleotides read TGTGCCAGCTCACGGGACAGGGGAGAGACCCAGTACTTC. Encoded protein: CASSRDRGETQYF.

The CDR3 DNA reads TGTGCCAGCAGCTTAAGAGAACAACAACCGGAAAAACTGTTTTTT. Translated: CASSLREQQPEKLFF. The chain has TRBV7-2 and TRBJ1-4; D gene uncertain. Trimming pared 2 bases from V and 8 bases from J, leaving 15 bases between. From germline, CDR1 is SGHTA and CDR2 FQGNSA. The CDR3 contains 15 residues.

V and J are TRBV5-8 and TRBJ2-5, with D perhaps matching TRBD2 (6 bases). The CDR3 is 15 amino acids. Trimming cost V 4 bases and J 5 bases, with 18 bases left between them. Germline values: CDR1 SGHTS, CDR2 YDEGEE. The CDR3 nucleotides read TGTGCCAGCAGCCTGGCAGGGCGGGGTTCGGAGACCCAGTACTTC. It codes for CASSLAGRGSETQYF.

This clone was found a few times. The chain joins TRBV28 to TRBJ2-5; D perhaps matches TRBD2 (6 bases). This CDR3 spans 15 amino acids. CDR1 and CDR2 (germline): MDHEN, SYDVKM. The ends were cut back, 6 bases at V and 4 bases at J, with 18 bases in the middle. CDR3 sequence: CASRPEHGGGETQYF. The CDR3 nucleotides are TGTGCCAGCAGACCCGAACACGGGGGTGGAGAGACCCAGTACTTC.

The genes are TRBV13 and TRBJ1-3; D is undetermined. The CDR3 sequence is 13 residues long. Trimming stripped 2 bases from V and 4 bases from J, with 6 bases between. CDR1 is PRHDT, CDR2 FYEKMQ, per germline (reference sequence). CDR3 in DNA: TGTGCCAGCAGCTTACCGAGAGGAAACACCATATATTTT. Translated: CASSLPRGNTIYF.

This chain connects TRBV10-3 to TRBJ1-4; 8 bases map to TRBD1. Germline trimming cut 6 bases from V and 7 bases from J; bases unmatched to any gene: 4. This CDR3 has 13 residues. Germline V gene data show CDR1 as ENHRY and CDR2 as SYGVKD. The CDR3 bases are TGTGCCATCAGCCCGGACAGGGTTGAAAAACTGTTTTTT. Amino acid sequence: CAISPDRVEKLFF.

Notes on this clone: Other DNA sequences of this sample code for an identical CDR3. V gene TRBV11-1 combines with J gene TRBJ2-3; no reliable D call. Germline V gives CDR1 SGHAT, CDR2 FQDESV (reference sequence). The CDR3 is made up of 13 amino acids. V was shortened by 1 base and J by 2 bases, with 4 bases between the two germline ends. Written as DNA, the CDR3 is TGTGCCAGCAGCTTAGGTCCCACAGATACGCAGTATTTT. Translated: CASSLGPTDTQYF.

The chain is built from TRBV11-2 and TRBJ2-7; maybe TRBD1 (5 bases). CDR1 and CDR2 (germline): SGHAT, FQNNGV. The CDR3 extends over 16 amino acids. V lost 1 base and J 2 bases, leaving 15 bases between the germline ends. CDR3 coding DNA: TGTGCCAGCAGCTTAGGGCGTGGCAGCAGGGCCTACGAGCAGTACTTC. It codes for CASSLGRGSRAYEQYF.

In DNA, the CDR3 is TGTGCCAGCAGCTCTAGGGGGAAGGGGGCCAACATTCAGTACTTC. Translated, it gives CASSSRGKGANIQYF. The chain links TRBV7-2 to TRBJ2-4, with TRBD1 matching 7 bases. V gave up 4 bases and J gave up 7 bases; unmatched junction bases: 10. Germline V CDR1 and CDR2: SGHTA, FQGNSA. This CDR3 has 15 amino acids.